Reported below is one T cell receptor (beta chain). The antigen it binds to is not known. Base qualities are not at hand, and no much larger clone is one base apart. Distinct nucleotide sequences in the sample also encode this CDR3. This sample is part of a study of blood T cell repertoires in COVID-19 (dated by TCRdb to about 2020). Broadly, across the study: Collaborator samples came from the United States, Italy and Spain and covered acute and convalescent phases of COVID-19. The prospective study material was composed of cDNA or gDNA derived from T cells, B-cell-depleted T cells, or PBMCs. The dataset comprised deeply sampled blood TCRbeta repertoires from subjects exposed to, actively infected with, or recovered from COVID-19. The repertoires were released in a freely available public database intended as a resource for research on the immune response to SARS-CoV-2. The samples were drawn from the first 160 participants of the ongoing ImmuneRACE study and from 950 to 1,500 subjects provided by 6 global collaborators. Nearly every sample came with metadata listing a de-identified subject ID, COVID-19 status, age in years and sex. Where HLA class I and class II types were available, the types were taken from metadata supplied by the sample provider, not from assay-based typing. Study-wide conclusions, independent of this receptor: Clinical and demographic metadata were provided uncurated, with the amount varying by source and participant.

Taken from cysteine to phenylalanine, the CDR3 has 17 residues. CDR3 DNA only is kept here, 51 bases in frame from base 1. TCRbeta CDR3 regions were amplified from genomic DNA by means of the immunoSEQ Assay, a bias-controlled multiplex PCR. Turning to the authors' computational methods: Nucleated cell counts per sample were estimated from amplification of reference gene primers within the assay. Sequence reads were collapsed and filtered to measure the absolute abundance of every unique TCRbeta CDR3 rearrangement. For each sample, productive Simpson clonality was calculated as the square root of Simpson's diversity index over productive rearrangements. TCRdb carries this immuneACCESS record with in-frame sequences only. Its versions omit some clonotypes, under half of them owing to an unresolved V gene in the studies checked, with the rest unexplained. The D gene and trimming were derived from the DNA, and the V and J assignments and clone size from that table. For this sample there are some 160,000 clones; 89% appear just once. The ten largest account for roughly 2.8% of the sample.

The collaborating institutions used their own protocols to collect whole blood in K2EDTA tubes. For TCRbeta analysis, collaborators shipped samples as frozen whole blood, isolated PBMCs, or DNA extracted from either of those sample types. This receptor was obtained from a man in his 60s with acute or convalescent COVID-19. Material: peripheral blood. This chain joins TRBV21-1 to TRBJ2-7; the table's D call, TRBD1, was not checked against the DNA. TRBV21-1 is listed as a pseudogene. The bases are TGTGCCAGCAGCAAAGACGGGGACAGCCTCAGCTCCTACGAGCAGTACTTC. Translated, it reads CASSKDGDSLSSYEQYF.